The 7 T cell receptor beta chains presented below share a single source sample, sequenced in a study of T cell responses to AZD1222 COVID-19 vaccine. Profiling relied on immunoSEQ multiplex PCR, and the TCRdb table lists in-frame clones only, not all of them. The sample lists tens of thousands of clones, roughly 90% occurring once. The sample consisted of peripheral blood, taken on day 0 of AZD1222 vaccination. The receptors were sampled from an adult in good health.

The J gene is TRBJ1-1, the V gene TRBV5-1, with TRBD1 matching 7 bases. The CDR3 is 15 residues long. Trimming at V came to 5 bases and at J to 4 bases, leaving 11 bases not matched to a gene. Germline lookup yields CDR1 SGHRS and CDR2 YFSETQ. DNA of the CDR3: TGCGCCAGCAGACCTCTGACACAGGGGAGCACTGAAGCTTTCTTT. Translation gives CASRPLTQGSTEAFF.

The V and J genes are TRBV19 and TRBJ2-2; D may correspond to TRBD1 or TRBD2 (5 bases each). Trimming pared 7 bases from V and 4 bases from J, leaving 22 bases between. Germline values: CDR1 LNHDA, CDR2 SQIVND (reference sequence). There are 17 residues in the CDR3. For the CDR3, the DNA is TGTGCCAGTAAACCCTCCCCGGAGGCAGGGAGCACCGGGGAGCTGTTTTTT. Protein: CASKPSPEAGSTGELFF.

This clone was seen once. The chain employs TRBV10-1 and TRBJ2-2, with TRBD1 matching 7 bases. The CDR3 is 16 residues long. The germline gives CDR1 WNHNN, CDR2 SYGVQD (reference sequence). V was pared by 3 bases and J by 7 bases, with 11 bases of the junction left unmatched. Written as DNA, the CDR3 is TGCGCCAGCAGTGACGCCCCAGGGGGTTCGGACGGGGAGCTGTTTTTT. It specifies CASSDAPGGSDGELFF.

This clone was recorded only once. Here the CDR3 DNA reads TGTGCCAGCAGCTTAGGACCGAACTACGAGCAGTACTTC. Protein: CASSLGPNYEQYF. The chain combines TRBV11-2 with TRBJ2-7; D is ambiguous. Germline CDR1 reads SGHAT; CDR2 reads FQNNGV. With 1 base removed from V and 3 bases from J, the gap between germline ends came to 7 bases. This CDR3 has 13 amino acids.

The chain recombines TRBV3-1 (or the pseudogene TRBV3-2) with TRBJ1-5; TRBD1 is a possible D gene (6 bases). Germline-derived CDR1 and CDR2 are LGHDT and YNNKEL (reference sequence). V gave up 0 bases and J gave up 2 bases, with 11 bases separating them. The CDR3 is made up of 16 amino acids. CDR3 bases: TGTGCCAGCAGCCAAGACGGGGGGGGCGGCAATCAGCCCCAGCATTTT. This codes for CASSQDGGGGNQPQHF.

CDR3 DNA sequence: TGTGCCAGCAGTTTCCTACTAGCGAGCCAAGAGACCCAGTACTTC. Its protein product is CASSFLLASQETQYF. V is TRBV2 and J is TRBJ2-5, with TRBD2 identical over 7 bases. The length of the CDR3 is 15 residues. CDR1 and CDR2 (germline): SNHLY, FYNNEI. J lost 1 base, V lost 5 bases, and 7 bases had no gene match.

The chain is built from TRBV3-1 (or the pseudogene TRBV3-2) and TRBJ2-3, with D uncertain. V was pared by 5 bases and J by 1 base, with 16 bases between. The CDR3 runs to 16 residues. Germline CDR1 LGHDT, CDR2 YNNKEL (reference sequence). Here the CDR3 reads CASSYKETQGTDTQYF. Written as DNA, the CDR3 is TGTGCCAGCAGCTACAAAGAGACACAAGGCACAGATACGCAGTATTTT.